These 21 T cell receptor beta chains share one sample of origin, sequenced in a study of blood T cell repertoires in COVID-19. Sequencing was performed with immunoSEQ multiplex PCR; in TCRdb, only in-frame clones are kept and a portion is missing. The sample consists of 150,000 to 200,000 clones, 82% of them appearing once. The source material was peripheral blood. These receptors originate from a woman at least 80 years old with active or convalescent COVID-19.

CDR3 residues: CASSEVYHPSGNTIYF. The CDR3 DNA reads TGTGCCAGCAGTGAAGTCTACCACCCCTCTGGAAACACCATATATTTT. V and J are TRBV6-1 and TRBJ1-3; D remains ambiguous. Germline V gene lookup returns CDR1 MNHNS and CDR2 SASEGT. This CDR3 contains 16 residues. The germline V and J ends were trimmed by 1 base and 0 bases, with 10 bases remaining between them.

This chain links TRBV2 with TRBJ1-4, with D tentatively TRBD1 (5 bases). V was clipped by 4 bases and J by 1 base, with 7 bases between them. The CDR3 runs to 14 residues. CDR1 and CDR2 from the germline V gene are SNHLY and FYNNEI. The CDR3 loop reads CASSGTRTNEKLFF. In DNA form, the CDR3 reads TGTGCCAGCAGTGGGACACGAACTAATGAAAAACTGTTTTTT. Full variable domain (outside the CDR3, taken from reference TRBV2 and TRBJ1-4): EPEVTQTPSHQVTQMGQEVILRCVPISNHLYFYWYRQILGQKVEFLVSFYNNEISEKSEIFDDQFSVERPDGSNFTLKIRSTKLEDSAMYFCASSGTRTNEKLFFGSGTQLSVL.

V gene TRBV5-1 combines with J gene TRBJ2-4, with 10 bases identical to TRBD2. Germline V lookup: CDR1 SGHRS, CDR2 YFSETQ. V shed 4 bases, J shed 8 bases, and the junction held 6 bases outside the gene matches. This CDR3 comprises 14 residues. CDR3 protein: CASSIGTSEYIQYF. CDR3 nucleotide sequence: TGCGCCAGCAGCATAGGGACTAGCGAGTACATTCAGTACTTC.

The rearrangement links TRBV29-1 to TRBJ1-4; D not certain. Germline values: CDR1 SQVTM, CDR2 ANQGSEA. Trimming pared 7 bases from V and 2 bases from J, leaving 11 bases between. CDR3 length equals 13 residues. The CDR3 DNA reads as TGCAGCGGAAGAGAGCCTACTAATGAAAAACTGTTTTTT. Its translation: CSGREPTNEKLFF. The full variable domain, completed using reference TRBV29-1 and TRBJ1-4, is SAVISQKPSRDICQRGTSLTIQCQVDSQVTMMFWYRQQPGQSLTLIATANQGSEATYESGFVIDKFPISRPNLTFSTLTVSNMSPEDSSIYLCSGREPTNEKLFFGSGTQLSVL.

As DNA, the CDR3 is TGTGCCAGTAGGGGACAGGCCTTCACTGAAGCTTTCTTT. Protein sequence: CASRGQAFTEAFF. V gene TRBV19 combines with J gene TRBJ1-1; TRBD1 matches at 8 bases. Trimming cost V 6 bases and J 4 bases; bases outside gene matches: 4. CDR3 length: 13 residues. Germline CDR1 reads LNHDA; CDR2 reads SQIVND (reference sequence).

This chain joins TRBV2 and TRBJ1-1; D is unresolved. Germline loops: CDR1 SNHLY, CDR2 FYNNEI. V lost 6 bases to trimming and J lost 2 bases, with 13 bases between them. The CDR3 is 14 residues long. For the CDR3, the DNA is TGTGCCAGCAGCCTAGAACACGGAAACACTGAAGCTTTCTTT. Amino acids: CASSLEHGNTEAFF.

V is TRBV20-1 and J is TRBJ2-5, with a possible D match to TRBD1 (5 bases). Germline CDR1 is DFQATT and CDR2 is SNEGSKA (reference sequence). There are 16 residues in the CDR3. Deletions cut 3 bases from V and 5 bases from J, with 22 bases between. In nucleotides, the CDR3 is TGCAGTGCTAGTCCCTTTGCGGCCACGGCAGGGGAGACCCAGTACTTC. Translated, it gives CSASPFAATAGETQYF.

This chain joins TRBV14 and TRBJ1-5; D unresolved. Germline V gene data show CDR1 as SGHDN and CDR2 as FVKESK. V was pared by 3 bases and J by 4 bases, with 13 bases between. The CDR3 has 15 amino acids. The CDR3, as DNA: TGTGCCAGCAGCCATCGCGACAACCCGAATCAGCCCCAGCATTTT. Translating it yields CASSHRDNPNQPQHF.

V gene TRBV11-2 combines with J gene TRBJ2-5; no clear D. V lost 1 base and J 2 bases, leaving 5 bases between the germline ends. The CDR3 totals 13 residues. Germline V lookup: CDR1 SGHAT, CDR2 FQNNGV. The CDR3 region has the DNA TGTGCCAGCAGCTTAGCCCATCAAGAGACCCAGTACTTC. This codes for CASSLAHQETQYF.

This chain joins TRBV29-1 and TRBJ2-7; TRBD1 might be the D (5 bases). CDR1 and CDR2 (germline): SQVTM, ANQGSEA. This CDR3 has 12 residues. Trimming cost V 4 bases and J 4 bases, with 11 bases left between them. CDR3 in DNA: TGCAGCGTTGGGGGCGGCCCATACGAGCAGTACTTC. Residues: CSVGGGPYEQYF.

V and J are TRBV19 and TRBJ1-5, with TRBD1 identical over 7 bases. The ends lost 3 bases at V and 4 bases at J; junction bases unmatched: 3. This CDR3 is built from 14 residues. The germline V gene encodes CDR1 LNHDA and CDR2 SQIVND (reference sequence). This chain's CDR3 is CASSMRRGNQPQHF. The CDR3 bases are TGTGCCAGTAGTATGCGCAGGGGGAATCAGCCCCAGCATTTT.

J is TRBJ1-2 and V is TRBV2, with D perhaps TRBD1 (6 bases). Germline CDR1 is SNHLY and CDR2 is FYNNEI. Trimming left V 5 bases short and J 2 bases short, with 6 bases between. The CDR3 contains 12 residues. This CDR3 is CASSQGNYGYTF. The DNA of the CDR3 is TGTGCCAGCAGTCAGGGGAACTATGGCTACACCTTC.

The chain couples TRBV5-4 to TRBJ1-2; 11 positions agree with TRBD1. The ends lost 4 bases at V and 7 bases at J; junction bases unmatched: 3. This CDR3 is 13 amino acids long. Germline loops: CDR1 SGHNT, CDR2 YYREEE (reference sequence). CDR3 in amino acids: CASSHGQGAGYTF. Written as DNA, the CDR3 is TGTGCCAGCAGCCATGGACAGGGGGCTGGCTACACCTTC.

The chain has TRBV29-1 and TRBJ2-1; D may be TRBD1 (6 bases). Trimming cost V 4 bases and J 3 bases, with 13 bases left between them. Germline loops: CDR1 SQVTM, CDR2 ANQGSEA. This CDR3 is 14 amino acids long. Here the CDR3 DNA reads TGCAGCGTTGTCTGGGACACGTTCTACAATGAGCAGTTCTTC. This gives the protein CSVVWDTFYNEQFF.

This chain links TRBV7-8 with TRBJ1-3; weak D call: TRBD1 (6 bases). The germline CDR1 and CDR2 sequences are SGHVS and FQNEAQ. This CDR3 contains 17 residues. The ends were cut back, 5 bases at V and 0 bases at J, with 17 bases in the middle. In DNA form, the CDR3 reads TGTGCCAGCAGCCACTCAGGGGAAGGGCGCTCTGGAAACACCATATATTTT. This translates into CASSHSGEGRSGNTIYF.

The chain links TRBV5-8 to TRBJ1-6; TRBD1 aligns across 10 bases. The V and J ends lost 0 bases and 6 bases, in that order; junction bases with no gene match: 3. Germline assignment: CDR1 SGHTS and CDR2 YDEGEE. CDR3 size: 16 residues. The CDR3 nucleotides are TGTGCCAGCAGCTTGGTGGGACAGGGGTTTAATTCACCCCTCCACTTT. Protein sequence: CASSLVGQGFNSPLHF.

J is TRBJ1-1 and V is TRBV3-1 (or the pseudogene TRBV3-2); weak D call: TRBD1 (6 bases). The CDR3 extends over 13 amino acids. Looked up from germline, CDR1 is LGHDT and CDR2 is YNNKEL (reference sequence). The ends were cut back, 2 bases at V and 8 bases at J, with 12 bases in the middle. The CDR3 nucleotides are TGTGCCAGCAGCCAACTGGACAGAACCGAAGCTTTCTTT. This translates into CASSQLDRTEAFF.

The rearrangement links TRBV4-1 to TRBJ2-7, with TRBD2 matching over 13 bases. Germline V gene sequence: CDR1 MGHRA, CDR2 YSYEKL. V shed 4 bases and J 3 bases; nucleotides not matched to a gene: 12. CDR3 length: 18 residues. Here the CDR3 reads CASSLSSGTSGIFYEQYF. The CDR3 DNA follows: TGCGCCAGCAGCCTATCCTCCGGGACTAGCGGGATATTCTACGAGCAGTACTTC.

This chain connects TRBV27 to TRBJ2-3; TRBD1 matches 8 bases. V shed 7 bases, J shed 0 bases, and the junction held 9 bases outside the gene matches. Germline V lookup: CDR1 MNHEY, CDR2 SMNVEV (reference sequence). The CDR3 sequence is 16 residues long. In DNA form, the CDR3 reads TGTGCCAGCAAAAGGGACAGGCAACCTAGCACAGATACGCAGTATTTT. Amino acid sequence: CASKRDRQPSTDTQYF.

The genes are TRBV12-3 or TRBV12-4 and TRBJ1-1; D not resolved. This CDR3 contains 10 residues. Trimming stripped 4 bases from V and 8 bases from J, with 5 bases between. The CDR3 DNA sequence: TGTGCCAGCAGTTGGCGGGAAGCTTTCTTT. This sequence encodes CASSWREAFF.

CDR3 region: CASSFISTGGRTEAFF. The CDR3 DNA reads as TGTGCCAGCAGCTTCATCTCGACAGGGGGACGGACTGAAGCTTTCTTT. The chain is built from TRBV5-6 and TRBJ1-1, with 9 bases fitting TRBD1. The CDR3 is made up of 16 amino acids. V was pared by 2 bases and J by 5 bases, with 10 bases of the junction left unmatched. CDR1 SGHDT and CDR2 YYEEEE come from the germline V gene.